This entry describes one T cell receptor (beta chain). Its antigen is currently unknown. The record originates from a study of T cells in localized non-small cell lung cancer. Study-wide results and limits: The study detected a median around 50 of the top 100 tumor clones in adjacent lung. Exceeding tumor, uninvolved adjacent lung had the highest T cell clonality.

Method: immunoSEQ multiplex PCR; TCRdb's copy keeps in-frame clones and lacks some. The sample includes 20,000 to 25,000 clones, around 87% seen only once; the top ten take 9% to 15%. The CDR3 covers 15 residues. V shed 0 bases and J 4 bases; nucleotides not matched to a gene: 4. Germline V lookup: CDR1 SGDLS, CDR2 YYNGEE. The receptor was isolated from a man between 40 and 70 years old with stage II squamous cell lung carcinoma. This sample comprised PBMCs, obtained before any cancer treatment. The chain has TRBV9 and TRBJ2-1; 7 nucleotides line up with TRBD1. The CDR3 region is CASSVGQGRYNEQFF. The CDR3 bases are TGTGCCAGCAGCGTAGGACAGGGACGATACAATGAGCAGTTCTTC.